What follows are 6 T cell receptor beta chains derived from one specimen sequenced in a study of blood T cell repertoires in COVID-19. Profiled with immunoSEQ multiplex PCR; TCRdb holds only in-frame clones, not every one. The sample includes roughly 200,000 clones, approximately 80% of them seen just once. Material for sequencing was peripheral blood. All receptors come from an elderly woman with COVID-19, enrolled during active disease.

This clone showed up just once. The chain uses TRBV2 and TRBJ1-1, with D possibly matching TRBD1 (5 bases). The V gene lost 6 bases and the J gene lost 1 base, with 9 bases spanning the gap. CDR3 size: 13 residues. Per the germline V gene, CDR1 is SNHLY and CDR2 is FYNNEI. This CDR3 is CASRIQENTEAFF. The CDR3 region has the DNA TGTGCCAGCAGAATACAGGAGAACACTGAAGCTTTCTTT.

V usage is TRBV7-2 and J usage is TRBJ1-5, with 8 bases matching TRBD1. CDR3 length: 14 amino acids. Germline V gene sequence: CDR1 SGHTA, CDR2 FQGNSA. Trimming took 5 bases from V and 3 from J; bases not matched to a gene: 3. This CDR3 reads CASSRDRINQPQHF. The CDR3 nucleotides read TGTGCCAGCAGCAGGGACAGGATCAATCAGCCCCAGCATTTT. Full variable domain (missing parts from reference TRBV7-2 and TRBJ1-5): GAGVSQSPSNKVTEKGKDVELRCDPISGHTALYWYRQSLGQGLEFLIYFQGNSAPDKSGLPSDRFSAERTGGSVSTLTIQRTQQEDSAVYLCASSRDRINQPQHFGDGTRLSIL.

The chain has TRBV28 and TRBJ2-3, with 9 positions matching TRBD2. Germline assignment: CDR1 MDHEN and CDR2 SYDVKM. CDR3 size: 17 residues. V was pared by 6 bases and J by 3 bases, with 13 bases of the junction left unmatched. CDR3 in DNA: TGTGCCAGCAGCCCCTGGGGAGTAGCGGGGGAAACAGATACGCAGTATTTT. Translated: CASSPWGVAGETDTQYF.

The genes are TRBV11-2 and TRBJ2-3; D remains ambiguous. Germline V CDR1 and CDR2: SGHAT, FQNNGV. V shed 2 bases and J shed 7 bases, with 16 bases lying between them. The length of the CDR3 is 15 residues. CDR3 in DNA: TGTGCCAGCAGCTTAACGGAGAGCTCGCCTAATACGCAGTATTTT. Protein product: CASSLTESSPNTQYF.

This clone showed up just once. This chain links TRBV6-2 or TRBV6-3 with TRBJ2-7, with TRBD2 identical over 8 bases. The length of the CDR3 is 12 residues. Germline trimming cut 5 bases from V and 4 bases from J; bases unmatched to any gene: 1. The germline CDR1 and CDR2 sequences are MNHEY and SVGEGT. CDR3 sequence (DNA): TGTGCCAGCAGTCGGGGGGGGTACGAGCAGTACGTC. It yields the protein CASSRGGYEQYV.

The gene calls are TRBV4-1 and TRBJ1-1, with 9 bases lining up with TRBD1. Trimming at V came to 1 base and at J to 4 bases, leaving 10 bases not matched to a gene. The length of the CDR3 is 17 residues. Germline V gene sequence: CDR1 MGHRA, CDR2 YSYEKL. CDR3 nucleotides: TGCGCCAGCAGCCAAGCAATCGCCGGGACAGGGCGCACTGAAGCTTTCTTT. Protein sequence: CASSQAIAGTGRTEAFF.